The clone carrying this T cell receptor beta chain was counted a single time. The source of the sample is a study of immune cell composition in non-small cell lung cancer. Normal lung was taken at the farthest possible site, at least 3 cm from tumour. The CDR3 is made up of 16 amino acids. Trimming removed 5 bases from V and 2 bases from J, with 19 bases in between. Germline CDR1 reads SGHAT; CDR2 reads FQNNGV. The repertoire was sequenced with immunoSEQ multiplex PCR; TCRdb's copy has only in-frame clones and lacks some. The sample has around 2,600 clones, more than 60% seen once; the top ten hold roughly 15%.

Material for sequencing was non-adjacent lung tissue. This chain joins TRBV11-2 and TRBJ2-7; perhaps TRBD2 as D (6 bases). This TCR was sampled from a human donor with non-small cell lung cancer. CDR3 amino acids: CASSREIVVPAYEQYF. The CDR3 nucleotides are TGTGCCAGCAGCCGGGAGATAGTAGTTCCCGCCTACGAGCAGTACTTC.